These 23 T cell receptor beta chains came from one sample sequenced in a study of cytomegalovirus exposure and HLA in healthy donors. It was with 60 Vbeta and 13 Jbeta primers that the PCR ran. Clones were read by immunoSEQ multiplex PCR, and TCRdb kept only the in-frame ones, dropping some. Seen here are fewer than 250,000 clones, around 79% observed once, and the top ten hold approximately 2%. The sample taken for sequencing was PBMCs. The receptors here all came from a male donor in good health and CMV-seronegative.

The chain is built from TRBV9 and TRBJ2-1; 7 nucleotides line up with TRBD1. Germline trimming cut 3 bases from V and 9 bases from J; bases unmatched to any gene: 6. The CDR3 is 13 residues long. Per the germline V gene, CDR1 is SGDLS and CDR2 is YYNGEE. The CDR3 here is CASSEGAMVEQFF. CDR3 coding DNA: TGTGCCAGCAGCGAGGGGGCTATGGTTGAGCAGTTCTTC.

The V and J genes are TRBV18 and TRBJ2-1, with 12 bases lining up with TRBD1. V lost 6 bases to trimming and J lost 8 bases; unmatched junction nucleotides: 5. CDR1 and CDR2 from the germline V gene are KGHSH and LQKENI. The CDR3 is 14 amino acids. DNA of the CDR3: TGTGCCAGCTCCGGGACAGGGGGCGGGCATGAGCAGTTCTTC. The encoded protein is CASSGTGGGHEQFF.

The rearrangement links TRBV29-1 to TRBJ2-3; D perhaps matches TRBD2 (5 bases). Germline V gene lookup returns CDR1 SQVTM and CDR2 ANQGSEA. The CDR3 length is 15 residues. With 5 bases removed from V and 3 bases from J, the gap between germline ends came to 18 bases. This CDR3 is CSVSVSAMGTDTQYF. CDR3 nucleotide sequence: TGCAGCGTTTCGGTTAGCGCAATGGGGACAGATACGCAGTATTTT.

The chain carries TRBV7-6 and TRBJ2-7; TRBD1 agrees at 7 bases. Germline loops: CDR1 SGHVS, CDR2 FNYEAQ. Trimming at V came to 1 base and at J to 5 bases, leaving 2 bases not matched to a gene. The CDR3 length is 13 residues. CDR3 region: CASSLGGQDEQYF. The CDR3 bases are TGTGCCAGCAGCTTAGGCGGACAGGACGAGCAGTACTTC.

The chain uses TRBV19 and TRBJ2-5; 9 bases line up with TRBD2. In germline, CDR1 is LNHDA, CDR2 SQIVND (reference sequence). The CDR3 length is 15 residues. After removal of 3 bases from V and 4 bases from J, the junction contained 6 bases not matched to a gene. The CDR3 here is CASSIGAGGRETQYF. DNA for the CDR3: TGTGCCAGTAGTATCGGGGCGGGGGGGCGAGAGACCCAGTACTTC. The full variable domain, in which reference TRBV19 and TRBJ2-5 provide the parts outside the CDR3, is DGGITQSPKYLFRKEGQNVTLSCEQNLNHDAMYWYRQDPGQGLRLIYYSQIVNDFQKGDIAEGYSVSREKKESFPLTVTSAQKNPTAFYLCASSIGAGGRETQYFGPGTRLLVL.

The gene calls are TRBV13 and TRBJ2-1; 14 bases match TRBD2. The CDR3 is made up of 15 amino acids. V was clipped by 5 bases and J by 4 bases; unmatched bases: 1. Germline-derived CDR1 and CDR2 are PRHDT and FYEKMQ (reference sequence). CDR3 nucleotide sequence: TGTGCCAGCAGCCGACTAGCGGGAGGGTACAATGAGCAGTTCTTC. Encoded protein: CASSRLAGGYNEQFF.

V usage is TRBV7-9 and J usage is TRBJ1-1; TRBD1 is a possible D gene (5 bases). The CDR3 is made up of 15 amino acids. V shed 5 bases and J shed 5 bases, with 18 bases lying between them. Germline assignment: CDR1 SEHNR and CDR2 FQNEAQ (reference sequence). CDR3 region: CASSPDGGSGTEAFF. The CDR3 DNA is TGTGCCAGCAGCCCCGACGGGGGGTCAGGTACTGAAGCTTTCTTT.

This clone was seen a few times. V gene TRBV25-1 combines with J gene TRBJ2-7; no firm D call. The CDR3 is 11 residues long. V was shortened by 4 bases and J by 3 bases, with 4 bases between the two germline ends. Germline CDR1 is MGHDK and CDR2 is SYGVNS. The CDR3 here is CASSALYEQYF. Here the CDR3 DNA reads TGTGCCAGCAGTGCCCTCTACGAGCAGTACTTC.

The rearrangement uses TRBV10-3 and TRBJ1-2, with 7 bases matching TRBD1. Germline-derived CDR1 and CDR2 are ENHRY and SYGVKD. This CDR3 has 13 amino acids. The junction had 7 bases not matched to a gene; V was cut back by 4 bases and J by 8 bases. CDR3 amino acids: CAISGDRVGGYTF. The CDR3 region has the DNA TGTGCCATCAGTGGCGACAGGGTAGGGGGCTACACCTTC.

J is TRBJ2-5 and V is TRBV9; 8 bases fit TRBD2. The CDR3 has 15 residues. V gave up 1 base and J gave up 4 bases; unmatched junction bases: 6. The germline V gene encodes CDR1 SGDLS and CDR2 YYNGEE. For the CDR3, the DNA is TGTGCCAGCAGCGTACGGGGGGGAGGTACAGAGACCCAGTACTTC. Translating it yields CASSVRGGGTETQYF.

As to this clone: The identical CDR3 is also encoded by other nucleotide sequences in the sample. The chain couples TRBV25-1 to TRBJ2-5, with 7 bases matching TRBD1. From germline, CDR1 is MGHDK and CDR2 SYGVNS. The ends lost 2 bases at V and 1 base at J; junction bases unmatched: 13. The CDR3 spans 18 residues. In DNA form, the CDR3 reads TGTGCCAGCAGTGAAGCAATCGACAGGGCAAGGATCCAAGAGACCCAGTACTTC. Its protein is CASSEAIDRARIQETQYF.

V is TRBV4-2 and J is TRBJ2-2; weak D call: TRBD2 (6 bases). The CDR3 runs 17 residues. The V end lost 4 bases, the J end lost 0 bases, and 15 bases lay between the germline ends. From germline, CDR1 is LGHNA and CDR2 YNFKEQ. CDR3 nucleotides: TGTGCCAGCAGCCTTTTAACGGGGAGGCCGAACACCGGGGAGCTGTTTTTT. The encoded protein is CASSLLTGRPNTGELFF.

The chain is built from TRBV6-1 and TRBJ1-5; D not resolved. The germline V gene encodes CDR1 MNHNS and CDR2 SASEGT. The V end was cut by 6 bases, the J end by 5 bases, with 11 bases between. CDR3 length: 13 residues. This chain's CDR3 is CASSEPGDQPQHF. The CDR3 nucleotides are TGTGCCAGCAGCGAACCGGGAGATCAGCCCCAGCATTTT.

The rearrangement joins TRBV19 to TRBJ2-1; the match to TRBD2 covers 9 bases. This CDR3 has 15 residues. The germline V gene encodes CDR1 LNHDA and CDR2 SQIVND (reference sequence). V lost 5 bases to trimming and J lost 4 bases; unmatched junction nucleotides: 6. CDR3 region: CASSPGSGGYNEQFF. The CDR3 nucleotides read TGTGCCAGTAGTCCCGGGAGCGGGGGGTACAATGAGCAGTTCTTC.

This sequence joins TRBV6-5 and TRBJ2-7; the match to TRBD1 covers 7 bases. The germline V gene encodes CDR1 MNHEY and CDR2 SVGAGI. J gave up 1 base and V 0 bases, and 6 bases lay outside the gene matches. This CDR3 comprises 16 residues. In DNA, the CDR3 is TGTGCCAGCAGTTACTCGGCCTGGGACAGTTCCTACGAGCAGTACTTC. Its translation is CASSYSAWDSSYEQYF.

The chain is built from TRBV7-2 and TRBJ2-3; a possible D gene is TRBD1 (5 bases). CDR1 and CDR2 from the germline V gene are SGHTA and FQGNSA. CDR3 length equals 14 residues. The ends were cut back, 5 bases at V and 2 bases at J, with 11 bases in the middle. The CDR3 DNA reads as TGTGCCAGCAGCAAGGGGCCCACCACAGATACGCAGTATTTT. It yields the protein CASSKGPTTDTQYF.

J is TRBJ2-5 and V is TRBV19; 10 nucleotides align to TRBD2. CDR1 LNHDA and CDR2 SQIVND come from the germline V gene (reference sequence). Trimming took 4 bases from V and 2 from J; bases not matched to a gene: 4. The CDR3 runs to 15 residues. The CDR3 bases are TGTGCCAGTAGTAGCGTAGCGGGGGGACAAGAGACCCAGTACTTC. Protein sequence: CASSSVAGGQETQYF.

The V and J genes are TRBV5-1 and TRBJ2-5, with TRBD1 matching 7 bases. The CDR3 runs 14 residues. V lost 4 bases and J lost 4; bases outside the gene matches: 7. Per the germline V gene, CDR1 is SGHRS and CDR2 is YFSETQ. CDR3 in DNA: TGCGCCAGCAGCGACTCCCGGACAGGAGAGACCCAGTACTTC. Translation: CASSDSRTGETQYF.

This sequence joins TRBV13 and TRBJ2-1; D gene uncertain. This CDR3 has 15 residues. Germline V gene data show CDR1 as PRHDT and CDR2 as FYEKMQ (reference sequence). Deletions cut 4 bases from V and 2 bases from J, with 12 bases between. CDR3 coding DNA: TGTGCCAGCAGCTCCCGGGTTGGCCCCTACAATGAGCAGTTCTTC. It translates to CASSSRVGPYNEQFF. Full variable domain (remainder filled in from reference TRBV13 and TRBJ2-1): AAGVIQSPRHLIKEKRETATLKCYPIPRHDTVYWYQQGPGQDPQFLISFYEKMQSDKGSIPDRFSAQQFSDYHSELNMSSLELGDSALYFCASSSRVGPYNEQFFGPGTRLTVL.

The CDR3 is CASSPVGTGDYEQYF. For the CDR3, the DNA is TGTGCCAGCTCACCGGTGGGGACAGGGGATTACGAGCAGTACTTC. The chain couples TRBV18 to TRBJ2-7, with 10 bases that match TRBD1. Trimming cost V 3 bases and J 4 bases; bases outside gene matches: 6. This CDR3 has 15 residues. Germline V lookup: CDR1 KGHSH, CDR2 LQKENI.

The CDR3 region has the DNA TGTGCCATCAGTGAAGAGGGCTCGGGTGAGCAGTACTTC. Translating it yields CAISEEGSGEQYF. This rearrangement joins TRBV10-3 to TRBJ2-7; D might be TRBD2 (5 bases). The CDR3 sequence is 13 residues long. Looked up from germline, CDR1 is ENHRY and CDR2 is SYGVKD. The germline V and J ends were trimmed by 3 bases and 7 bases, with 13 bases remaining between them.

The V call is TRBV6-5, the J call TRBJ1-2; D perhaps matches TRBD1 (6 bases). Germline loops: CDR1 MNHEY, CDR2 SVGAGI. Trimming stripped 2 bases from V and 5 bases from J, with 15 bases between. The CDR3 is 15 amino acids. CDR3 in DNA: TGTGCCAGCAGTTACAAACCGGACAGAAAATATGGCTACACCTTC. Translation: CASSYKPDRKYGYTF.

This chain uses TRBV4-3 with TRBJ2-1, with TRBD2 as a possible D gene (6 bases). Germline V gene data show CDR1 as LGHNA and CDR2 as YSLEER. The CDR3 covers 20 residues. V was trimmed by 1 base and J by 4 bases, leaving 26 bases between them. This CDR3 reads CASSQAWAGVAGRGYNEQFF. The CDR3, as DNA: TGCGCCAGCAGCCAAGCTTGGGCGGGCGTGGCGGGGCGGGGATACAATGAGCAGTTCTTC.